This is a list of T cell receptor beta chains from one sample in a study of T cells in Graves' hyperthyroidism and ophthalmopathy. TCRdb itself ran the multiplex PCR reads through MiXCR, one entry per CDR3 protein. The profile shows about 590,000 distinct CDR3 sequences, 14% of them singletons. The sequenced sample consisted of blood. The receptors derive from a woman under 30 with Graves' ophthalmopathy. Each CDR3 is given with its conserved first and last residue. D genes are given only for firm matches. Clone size is not always given. Where it is, it says once, few, many or a class for expanded clones.

J	D	length	size	V	CDR3	DNA
TRBJ1-4	NA	17	few	TRBV4-3	CASSQDRRGGGNEKLFF	TGCGCCAGCAGCCAAGATCGCCGCGGGGGAGGGAATGAAAAACTGTTTTTT
TRBJ2-1	TRBD2	19	few	TRBV30	CAWAPWAAGGPAAYNEQFF	TGTGCCTGGGCCCCCTGGGCAGCGGGAGGGCCGGCTGCCTACAATGAGCAGTTCTTC
TRBJ1-1	TRBD1	16	many	TRBV11-2	CASSAASGGASTEAFF	TGTGCCAGCAGCGCGGCCTCAGGGGGCGCTTCCACTGAAGCTTTCTTT
TRBJ2-7	NA	14	few	TRBV13	CASRIRDGVHEQYF	TGTGCCAGCAGGATCCGGGACGGAGTCCACGAGCAGTACTTC
TRBJ2-3	TRBD2	14	many	TRBV12-3/TRBV12-4	CASSLNGGGNTQYF	TGTGCCAGCAGTTTAAATGGCGGGGGGAATACGCAGTATTTT
TRBJ2-3	TRBD2	11	few	TRBV5-1	CASREREMRYF	TGCGCCAGCAGGGAGCGGGAAATGAGGTATTTT
TRBJ2-7	TRBD2	15	many	TRBV7-9	CASSSTSGTRYEQYF	TGTGCCAGCAGCAGTACTAGCGGGACTAGGTACGAGCAGTACTTC
TRBJ1-5	NA	14	NA	TRBV6-2/TRBV6-3	CASSRNDGNQPQHF	TGTGCCAGCAGTCGTAATGACGGAAATCAGCCCCAGCATTTT
TRBJ2-7	TRBD1	16	NA	TRBV28	CATSDPGTGTPYEQYF	TGTGCCACCAGTGACCCCGGGACAGGGACCCCCTACGAGCAGTACTTC
TRBJ2-2	NA	14	NA	TRBV7-3	CASSRTSNTGELFF	TGTGCCAGCAGCAGGACCTCGAACACCGGGGAGCTGTTTTTT
TRBJ1-2	NA	12	many	TRBV12-3/TRBV12-4	CASFTVGEDYTF	TGTGCCAGCTTCACCGTCGGGGAGGACTACACCTTC
TRBJ1-1	TRBD1	16	many	TRBV28	CASSNRGRRVITEAFF	TGTGCCAGCAGTAACAGGGGGCGCAGGGTTATCACTGAAGCTTTCTTT
TRBJ2-7	NA	14	many	TRBV11-2	CASSLEGNFYEQYF	TGTGCCAGCAGCTTAGAGGGGAACTTCTACGAGCAGTACTTC
TRBJ2-4	NA	20	many	TRBV20-1	CSARPIQGPVSGLAKNIQYF	TGCAGTGCTAGACCCATCCAGGGCCCTGTTTCTGGACTAGCCAAAAACATTCAGTACTTC
TRBJ2-7	NA	14	many	TRBV4-1	CASSHIRDTYEQYF	TGCGCCAGCAGTCACATCCGGGACACCTACGAGCAGTACTTC